This note documents a single T cell receptor beta chain sequence. As yet, its antigen is unknown. The entry originates in a study of blood T cell dynamics during melanoma immunotherapy. Across the whole study: First-line therapy was either pembrolizumab or nivolumab with ipilimumab for metastatic melanoma. Study conclusions and caveats: Clones driving repertoire changes may be melanoma-specific or general immune activation.

Time point in this sample: pre-treatment baseline. Sampling occurred pretreatment (T0) and at week 3 (W3), after cycle one of checkpoint blockade. Germline values: CDR1 LGHNA, CDR2 YSLEER. The CDR3 has 14 residues. V was clipped by 3 bases and J by 3 bases, with 8 bases between them. Every bulk PBMC sample received the same 350 ng of DNA. Using immunoSEQ multiplex PCR, the repertoire was profiled, and TCRdb retains in-frame clones only, with some absent. The sample has thousands of clones; about 86% are singletons. The sequencing here drew on blood, taken from a patient treated with checkpoint blockade. The rearrangement links TRBV4-3 to TRBJ1-4; a weak D match, TRBD1 (5 bases). The clonotype originates from a human donor with melanoma. This chain's CDR3 is CASSQGVANEKLFF. The DNA of the CDR3 is TGCGCCAGCAGCCAGGGGGTGGCTAATGAAAAACTGTTTTTT.